The text below deals with one T cell receptor beta chain. What it recognizes is unknown. 60 Vbeta and 13 Jbeta primers were used in PCR. TCRdb's table, derived via immunoSEQ multiplex PCR, lists solely in-frame clones and lacks some. The sample carries about 110,000 clones, roughly 69% recorded once. The CDR3 is 10 residues long. Germline V lookup: CDR1 DFQATT, CDR2 SNEGSKA (reference sequence). The data are from a study of cytomegalovirus exposure and HLA in healthy donors. Findings and limits, study-wide: The authors later found most CMV-associated TCR beta chains appeared HLA-restricted.

The clonotype comes from a woman in her 70s in good health and CMV-seropositive. This sequence joins TRBV20-1 and TRBJ2-5, with 7 nucleotides matching TRBD1. The sample was PBMCs. The CDR3 DNA follows: TGCAGCAGGGGGCAAGAGACCCAGTACTTC. This encodes CSRGQETQYF.